The 4 T cell receptor beta chains below come from one sample, sequenced in a study of blood T cells in healthy people across ages. Sample-barcoded 5' priming and a J-beta primer mix drove a second PCR of roughly 7 to 11 cycles. TCRdb independently ran MiXCR on the 5' RACE reads; one entry per CDR3 protein. The repertoire has over 950,000 distinct CDR3 sequences, 35% to 45% of them found once; the top ten carry around 12%. The sequenced sample consisted of blood. These receptors all stem from a man aged 18 to 35 in good health.

The chain combines TRBV20-1 with TRBJ2-2, with a tentative D call TRBD2 (6 bases). The CDR3 extends over 13 amino acids. Germline V gene sequence: CDR1 DFQATT, CDR2 SNEGSKA (reference sequence). V lost 4 bases to trimming and J lost 6 bases, with 12 bases between them. The CDR3 nucleotides read TGCAGTGCTACCGGGTCGGGGGCCGGGGAGCTGTTTTTT. Amino acid sequence: CSATGSGAGELFF.

The rearrangement links TRBV6-1 to TRBJ2-1, with 9 bases fitting TRBD1. V lost 3 bases, J lost 7 bases, and 7 bases stayed unmatched. This CDR3 has 15 residues. Germline V lookup: CDR1 MNHNS, CDR2 SASEGT. The CDR3 coding sequence is TGTGCCAGCAGTGAGTGGGGACAGGGTAGTAATGAGCAGTTCTTC. Its translation: CASSEWGQGSNEQFF.

This clonotype was counted only a few times. The chain uses TRBV9 and TRBJ2-7; D is perhaps TRBD1 or TRBD2 (5 bases each). The CDR3 loop spans 15 amino acids. V lost 2 bases and J lost 1, with 13 bases in between. Germline V gene sequence: CDR1 SGDLS, CDR2 YYNGEE. Written as DNA, the CDR3 is TGTGCCAGCAGCGTGCTGGGGGACGCATCCTACGAGCAGTACTTC. Its translation is CASSVLGDASYEQYF.

This clonotype was picked up a small number of times. The rearrangement joins TRBV6-2 or TRBV6-3 to TRBJ2-5; no clear D. The CDR3 totals 14 residues. Germline V gives CDR1 MNHEY, CDR2 SVGEGT. V lost 6 bases to trimming and J lost 7 bases, with 18 bases between them. The CDR3, as DNA: TGTGCCAGCAGCCTCGACCAACCTTGGGGGACCCAGTACTTC. Translation: CASSLDQPWGTQYF.